These 8 T cell receptor beta chains originate from one sample sequenced in a study of T-cell memory formation after mild COVID-19. TCRdb independently ran MiXCR on the 5' RACE reads; one entry per CDR3 protein. The table records roughly 170,000 distinct CDR3 sequences, around 18% of them present only once. The sequencing input was PBMCs or a T cell subset sorted from them (not recorded which). These receptors were collected from a man between 18 and 29 years old who had mild COVID-19 (a few samples of this study predate the infection). Cell type and time point are not known.

The gene calls are TRBV5-6 and TRBJ2-7; 7 nucleotides align to TRBD1. This CDR3 region has 14 residues. CDR1 is SGHDT and CDR2 is YYEEEE in the germline V gene. V gave up 1 base and J gave up 6 bases; unmatched junction bases: 7. The CDR3 loop is CASSLKGARGEQYF. The CDR3 coding sequence is TGTGCCAGCAGCTTGAAGGGGGCGCGTGGCGAGCAGTACTTC.

The CDR3: CASSYGGETGELFF. The CDR3 region has the DNA TGTGCCAGCAGTTACGGAGGGGAAACCGGGGAGCTGTTTTTT. The chain links TRBV7-3 to TRBJ2-2; D may be TRBD2 (6 bases). The CDR3 is 14 residues long. V was pared by 6 bases and J by 5 bases, with 13 bases between. Germline V gene sequence: CDR1 SGHTA, CDR2 FQGTGA.

The chain links TRBV5-1 to TRBJ2-2, with TRBD2 identical over 11 bases. The CDR3 has 18 amino acids. V trimming: 1 base; J trimming: 2 bases; junction bases outside the gene matches: 7. Germline V gene data show CDR1 as SGHRS and CDR2 as YFSETQ. The CDR3 nucleotides read TGCGCCAGCAGCTTGCCGCCTAGCGGGGGGCAAAACACCGGGGAGCTGTTTTTT. This translates into CASSLPPSGGQNTGELFF.

This clonotype was counted a few times. The V and J genes are TRBV12-3 or TRBV12-4 and TRBJ1-1; 10 bases align to TRBD1. CDR3 length: 13 residues. J was trimmed by 10 bases and V by 6 bases; bases with no gene match: 8. The CDR3 nucleotides read TGTGCCAGCAGAGGACAGGGGGGGATTGGAGCTTTCTTT. It encodes CASRGQGGIGAFF.

This clonotype has more than one count but fewer than ten. CDR3 sequence reads: CASSAGGWDTQYF. The CDR3 coding sequence is TGTGCCAGCAGCGCCGGGGGATGGGATACGCAGTATTTT. The gene calls are TRBV7-3 and TRBJ2-3; weak D call: TRBD2 (6 bases). The CDR3 runs to 13 residues. The germline V and J ends were trimmed by 5 bases and 6 bases, with 12 bases remaining between them. Germline V gene data show CDR1 as SGHTA and CDR2 as FQGTGA.

This clonotype was counted only a few times. This chain links TRBV7-2 with TRBJ1-1; TRBD1 is a possible D gene (5 bases). Trimming left V 5 bases short and J 6 bases short, with 13 bases between. From germline, CDR1 is SGHTA and CDR2 FQGNSA. This CDR3 is built from 13 residues. The CDR3 region has the DNA TGTGCCAGCAGCCCAAGGGACGCGTCTGAAGCTTTCTTT. This codes for CASSPRDASEAFF.

J is TRBJ1-5 and V is TRBV28; D is ambiguous. Germline V gene data show CDR1 as MDHEN and CDR2 as SYDVKM. V was cut by 4 bases and J by 9 bases, with 10 bases left in between. The CDR3 extends over 12 amino acids. The DNA of the CDR3 is TGTGCCAGCAGTTACAACAGAGGGCCCCAGCATTTT. It translates to CASSYNRGPQHF.

V is TRBV20-1 and J is TRBJ1-1, with D tentatively TRBD1 (5 bases). This CDR3 contains 12 residues. Germline values: CDR1 DFQATT, CDR2 SNEGSKA (reference sequence). The CDR3 sequence: CRAYRSNTEAFF. The CDR3 region has the DNA TGCAGGGCCTACAGGAGTAACACTGAAGCTTTCTTT.